The 3 T cell receptor beta chains presented below share a single source sample, sequenced in a study of cytomegalovirus exposure and HLA in healthy donors. PCR primers comprised 60 Vbeta and 13 Jbeta primers. Clones were read by immunoSEQ multiplex PCR, and TCRdb kept only the in-frame ones, dropping some. The table includes 150,000 to 200,000 clones, 60% to 80% detected once. Sequencing used PBMCs. The source of these receptors is a female donor in good health and CMV-seronegative.

This chain joins TRBV28 and TRBJ2-2; no clear D gene. The CDR3 covers 15 residues. The germline CDR1 and CDR2 sequences are MDHEN and SYDVKM. V was trimmed by 3 bases and J by 3 bases, leaving 11 bases between them. The CDR3 spells CASSFIGSDTGELFF. The CDR3 nucleotides are TGTGCCAGCAGTTTTATCGGGTCGGACACCGGGGAGCTGTTTTTT. Full variable domain (remainder filled in from reference TRBV28 and TRBJ2-2): DVKVTQSSRYLVKRTGEKVFLECVQDMDHENMFWYRQDPGLGLRLIYFSYDVKMKEKGDIPEGYSVSREKKERFSLILESASTNQTSMYLCASSFIGSDTGELFFGEGSRLTVL.

This clone was observed a handful of times. The chain employs TRBV23-1 and TRBJ2-3; 8 bases align to TRBD1. TRBV23-1 is reported as an ORF; its role is uncertain. Trimming removed 2 bases from V and 8 bases from J; junction bases left unmatched: 9. CDR3 size: 15 residues. CDR3 region: CASSQRFGQGATQYF. CDR3 sequence (DNA): TGCGCCAGCAGTCAAAGGTTCGGGCAGGGGGCTACGCAGTATTTT.

The table lists this clone with a count of one. The genes are TRBV27 and TRBJ2-3; 7 bases are a match to TRBD2. V shed 0 bases, J shed 6 bases, and the junction held 9 bases outside the gene matches. Germline assignment: CDR1 MNHEY and CDR2 SMNVEV (reference sequence). The CDR3 length is 16 residues. The CDR3 DNA is TGTGCCAGCAGTTTATCGACTAGCCTAACCGATGATACGCAGTATTTT. Translation: CASSLSTSLTDDTQYF.